This entry lists 9 T cell receptor beta chains sequenced from one sample in a study of radiotherapy plus CTLA-4 blockade in lung cancer (dated by TCRdb to 2016 to 2019). The library came from the immunoSEQ multiplex PCR assay. TCRdb took over this immuneACCESS table, retaining in-frame rearrangements with V and J assigned. Such tables are incomplete; in checked studies, under half of the missing clones stem from an unresolved V gene, and the remainder is unexplained. The sample table lists approximately 44,000 clones, approximately 76% of them with a count of one. Together, the top ten hold approximately 8.3% of the sample. Sequencing used peripheral blood, obtained from a patient treated with radiotherapy plus ipilimumab. The receptor set was obtained from a human donor with non-small cell lung cancer who had stable disease on radiotherapy plus ipilimumab.

The gene calls are TRBV18 and TRBJ2-5; D remains unclear. The ends were cut back, 2 bases at V and 2 bases at J, with 12 bases in the middle. The CDR3 contains 15 residues. Germline V gene sequence: CDR1 KGHSH, CDR2 LQKENI. Written as DNA, the CDR3 is TGTGCCAGCTCACCAGAACAAGGAATTCAAGAGACCCAGTACTTC. Translated, it gives CASSPEQGIQETQYF.

The chain links TRBV6-5 to TRBJ2-3; 10 positions match TRBD1. CDR3 size: 15 residues. CDR1 is MNHEY and CDR2 is SVGAGI in the germline V gene. Trimming removed 0 bases from V and 4 bases from J; junction bases left unmatched: 1. The CDR3 sequence: CASSYSGTGADTQYF. The CDR3 DNA is TGTGCCAGCAGTTACTCTGGGACAGGGGCAGATACGCAGTATTTT.

The rearrangement uses TRBV30 and TRBJ2-7; D call uncertain. CDR3 length: 13 residues. Trimming removed 6 bases from V and 0 bases from J, with 12 bases in between. Germline lookup yields CDR1 GTSNPN and CDR2 SVGIG (reference sequence). DNA for the CDR3: TGTGCCTGCTTCCAGACCGGCTCCTACGAGCAGTACTTC. Protein sequence: CACFQTGSYEQYF.

This chain links TRBV5-1 with TRBJ2-3, with D maybe TRBD1 (5 bases). V was cut by 1 base and J by 1 base, with 10 bases left in between. The germline gives CDR1 SGHRS, CDR2 YFSETQ. The CDR3 totals 15 residues. In DNA form, the CDR3 reads TGCGCCAGCAGCTTGAGGGGAACGGGCACAGATACGCAGTATTTT. It codes for CASSLRGTGTDTQYF.

As DNA, the CDR3 is TGTGCCAGCAGTTCGACAGGGGGGGTGTCCACTGAAGCTTTCTTT. This encodes CASSSTGGVSTEAFF. This sequence joins TRBV28 and TRBJ1-1; 9 bases map to TRBD1. Germline V gene data show CDR1 as MDHEN and CDR2 as SYDVKM. After removal of 4 bases from V and 4 bases from J, the junction contained 7 bases not matched to a gene. CDR3 length: 15 amino acids.

The chain carries TRBV10-2 and TRBJ1-2, with TRBD1 as a possible D gene (6 bases). Germline CDR1 is WSHSY and CDR2 is SAAADI. The V end was cut by 6 bases, the J end by 6 bases, with 17 bases between. This CDR3 contains 14 residues. The CDR3: CASSLQGTTNGYTF. DNA of the CDR3: TGCGCCAGCAGCTTACAGGGAACAACCAATGGCTACACCTTC.

The chain is built from TRBV19 and TRBJ2-1; D remains unclear. Per the germline V gene, CDR1 is LNHDA and CDR2 is SQIVND (reference sequence). The CDR3 loop spans 17 amino acids. V gave up 2 bases and J gave up 9 bases, with 23 bases separating them. Here the CDR3 DNA reads TGTGCCAGTAGTATAAGGTCAGGACGCCCCAATACCGTTGAGCAGTTCTTC. Protein sequence: CASSIRSGRPNTVEQFF.

The chain couples TRBV14 to TRBJ1-4; D might be TRBD1 (6 bases). V was cut by 6 bases and J by 8 bases, with 16 bases left in between. Germline CDR1 is SGHDN and CDR2 is FVKESK. CDR3 length equals 14 residues. CDR3 in DNA: TGTGCCAGCAGTTCCCTAGGGGGAGGCGAAAAACTGTTTTTT. Protein sequence: CASSSLGGGEKLFF.

CDR3 in amino acids: CASSPWSSRADETQYF. The CDR3 bases are TGTGCCAGCAGCCCGTGGAGTAGCAGGGCTGATGAGACCCAGTACTTC. The rearrangement uses TRBV7-9 and TRBJ2-5; the D gene is possibly TRBD1 (5 bases). This CDR3 contains 16 residues. Trimming removed 5 bases at V and 5 bases at J, with 21 bases between. The germline V gene encodes CDR1 SEHNR and CDR2 FQNEAQ (reference sequence).